The next 20 T cell receptor beta chains were all read from a single sample in a study of PD-1 blockade in classical Hodgkin lymphoma. All patients experienced relapse after autologous stem cell transplantation, and brentuximab vedotin exposure was variable. TCRdb keeps only in-frame clones here, not all; method: immunoSEQ multiplex PCR. The sample carries about 14,000 clones, about 87% recorded once. The sequences come from peripheral blood mononuclear cells (PBMCs), collected at baseline. The source is a human donor with classical Hodgkin lymphoma.

This clone was found a few times. The rearrangement joins TRBV16 to TRBJ2-3, with D hard to call. Trimming shortened V by 2 bases and J by 2 bases, and 8 bases separated the two germline ends. Germline assignment: CDR1 KGHSY and CDR2 FQNENV. The CDR3 has 14 amino acids. As DNA, the CDR3 is TGTGCCAGCAGCCAAATCACAACCACAGATACGCAGTATTTT. Its translation: CASSQITTTDTQYF.

The chain has TRBV7-3 and TRBJ2-1; no definite D call. The V gene's germline CDR1 is SGHTA and CDR2 FQGTGA. Trimming removed 3 bases at V and 4 bases at J, with 7 bases between. CDR3 length: 13 residues. CDR3 bases: TGTGCCAGCAGCTTTTCTGTGTACAATGAGCAGTTCTTC. It codes for CASSFSVYNEQFF.

The V call is TRBV18, the J call TRBJ1-1; 9 bases are shared with TRBD1. The V gene's germline CDR1 is KGHSH and CDR2 LQKENI. The CDR3 covers 17 residues. V lost 3 bases, J lost 0 bases, and 8 bases stayed unmatched. The CDR3 loop is CASSPDRGLLVNTEAFF. CDR3 bases: TGTGCCAGCTCACCGGACAGGGGCCTCCTTGTGAACACTGAAGCTTTCTTT.

This clone appeared a single time. V is TRBV28 and J is TRBJ2-4; TRBD2 might be the D (5 bases). Trimming stripped 3 bases from V and 10 bases from J, with 19 bases between. Per germline, CDR1 MDHEN and CDR2 SYDVKM. The CDR3 contains 15 residues. This CDR3 reads CASSFRSSRSGIQYF. The CDR3 bases are TGTGCCAGCAGTTTCAGGTCCTCCCGGTCGGGAATTCAGTACTTC.

The table lists this clone with a few counts. The chain carries TRBV23-1 and TRBJ1-1; D uncertain. TRBV23-1 is classed as an ORF, of uncertain function. There are 17 residues in the CDR3. The germline V and J ends were trimmed by 2 bases and 0 bases, with 16 bases remaining between them. CDR3 region: CASSQKSPARMNTEAFF. The CDR3 DNA reads as TGCGCCAGCAGTCAAAAGAGCCCCGCAAGGATGAACACTGAAGCTTTCTTT.

The chain uses TRBV7-2 and TRBJ2-7; no reliable D call. The CDR3 has 13 amino acids. CDR1 is SGHTA, CDR2 FQGNSA, per germline. V was pared by 2 bases and J by 3 bases, with 8 bases between. For the CDR3, the DNA is TGTGCCAGCAGCTTATGGCAGAACTACGAGCAGTACTTC. This sequence encodes CASSLWQNYEQYF. Supplemented by reference TRBV7-2 and TRBJ2-7, the full variable domain reads GAGVSQSPSNKVTEKGKDVELRCDPISGHTALYWYRQSLGQGLEFLIYFQGNSAPDKSGLPSDRFSAERTGGSVSTLTIQRTQQEDSAVYLCASSLWQNYEQYFGPGTRLTVT.

V gene TRBV2 combines with J gene TRBJ2-1; 10 nucleotides align to TRBD2. Germline CDR1 SNHLY, CDR2 FYNNEI. V shed 5 bases, J shed 9 bases, and the junction held 10 bases outside the gene matches. CDR3 length: 15 amino acids. CDR3 sequence: CASSRSGLASVEQFF. CDR3 bases: TGTGCCAGCAGTCGTTCGGGACTAGCGTCTGTTGAGCAGTTCTTC.

The J gene is TRBJ2-7, the V gene TRBV6-6; 11 positions agree with TRBD1. V shed 8 bases, J shed 3 bases, and the junction held 9 bases outside the gene matches. CDR3 size: 15 residues. From germline, CDR1 is MNHNY and CDR2 SVGAGI (reference sequence). CDR3 DNA sequence: TGTGCCAGCGCCCTCACGGGGACAGGGGGCTACGAGCAGTACTTC. Residues: CASALTGTGGYEQYF.

This clone was seen just once. The chain uses TRBV4-1 and TRBJ2-3, with D unresolved. V was cut by 1 base and J by 4 bases, with 6 bases left in between. CDR1 and CDR2 (germline): MGHRA, YSYEKL. The CDR3 runs to 13 residues. The CDR3 loop is CASSQVTSDTQYF. The CDR3 DNA follows: TGCGCCAGCAGCCAAGTGACCTCAGATACGCAGTATTTT.

The rearrangement links TRBV7-6 to TRBJ2-1, with no clear D. Germline V gene sequence: CDR1 SGHVS, CDR2 FNYEAQ. The CDR3 has 13 residues. The germline V and J ends were trimmed by 1 base and 6 bases, with 7 bases remaining between them. CDR3 nucleotides: TGTGCCAGCAGCTTAGACCGCCGCAATGAGCAGTTCTTC. Its translation is CASSLDRRNEQFF.

The V and J genes are TRBV4-2 and TRBJ1-6, with TRBD1 as a possible D gene (6 bases). CDR3 length equals 14 residues. V lost 5 bases and J 7 bases, leaving 12 bases between the germline ends. The germline V gene encodes CDR1 LGHNA and CDR2 YNFKEQ. The CDR3, as DNA: TGTGCCAGCAGCGAGGGGGGCCAGAATTCACCCCTCCACTTT. Translating it yields CASSEGGQNSPLHF.

CDR3 region: CASSLDRGSGELFF. CDR3 nucleotide sequence: TGTGCCAGCAGCTTGGACAGGGGTTCCGGGGAGCTGTTTTTT. V usage is TRBV7-2 and J usage is TRBJ2-2, with 9 bases fitting TRBD1. This CDR3 has 14 amino acids. Germline loops: CDR1 SGHTA, CDR2 FQGNSA. J gave up 6 bases and V 3 bases, and 2 bases lay outside the gene matches.

DNA of the CDR3: TGCGCCAGCAGCTTGGGGGAGCGGGACTCCCGGTACTTC. It yields the protein CASSLGERDSRYF. V and J are TRBV5-1 and TRBJ2-5; 7 positions agree with TRBD2. J was trimmed by 13 bases and V by 0 bases; bases with no gene match: 9. The CDR3 covers 13 residues. Germline CDR1 SGHRS, CDR2 YFSETQ.

This clone was recorded once. The chain is built from TRBV13 and TRBJ1-1; 10 bases are shared with TRBD1. This CDR3 has 16 amino acids. From germline, CDR1 is PRHDT and CDR2 FYEKMQ (reference sequence). Germline trimming cut 0 bases from V and 4 bases from J; bases unmatched to any gene: 5. The DNA of the CDR3 is TGTGCCAGCAGCTTAGGGGACAGGGGGGAAAGCACTGAAGCTTTCTTT. Encoded protein: CASSLGDRGESTEAFF.

The chain uses TRBV5-1 and TRBJ2-2, with 7 bases lining up with TRBD1. The V gene's germline CDR1 is SGHRS and CDR2 YFSETQ. This CDR3 has 16 residues. J was trimmed by 3 bases and V by 0 bases; bases with no gene match: 5. The DNA for the CDR3 is TGCGCCAGCAGCTTGGCGGACAGGACTGACACCGGGGAGCTGTTTTTT. It specifies CASSLADRTDTGELFF.

J is TRBJ2-2 and V is TRBV5-1; D might be TRBD2 (6 bases). The CDR3 is 17 amino acids. In germline, CDR1 is SGHRS, CDR2 YFSETQ. V dropped 0 bases and J dropped 4 bases, with 16 bases sitting between them. CDR3 in amino acids: CASSLARDSLTTGELFF. CDR3 nucleotides: TGCGCCAGCAGCTTGGCCCGGGACTCGCTGACCACCGGGGAGCTGTTTTTT. Drawing the rest from reference TRBV5-1 and TRBJ2-2, the complete variable domain is KAGVTQTPRYLIKTRGQQVTLSCSPISGHRSVSWYQQTPGQGLQFLFEYFSETQRNKGNFPGRFSGRQFSNSRSEMNVSTLELGDSALYLCASSLARDSLTTGELFFGEGSRLTVL.

This rearrangement joins TRBV30 to TRBJ1-5; 8 bases are shared with TRBD1. Per the germline V gene, CDR1 is GTSNPN and CDR2 is SVGIG (reference sequence). This CDR3 has 17 residues. The ends lost 2 bases at V and 0 bases at J; junction bases unmatched: 9. The DNA for the CDR3 is TGTGCCTGGAGTCCGGGGACAGGCCTTATTAGCAATCAGCCCCAGCATTTT. This sequence encodes CAWSPGTGLISNQPQHF.

The J gene is TRBJ1-2, the V gene TRBV9, with D perhaps TRBD1 (6 bases). This CDR3 region has 15 residues. Germline-derived CDR1 and CDR2 are SGDLS and YYNGEE. Trimming removed 4 bases from V and 8 bases from J, with 21 bases in between. CDR3 sequence reads: CASSSIRGGEEGYTF. The CDR3 region has the DNA TGTGCCAGCAGCAGTATCAGGGGCGGGGAAGAGGGCTACACCTTC.

The chain is built from TRBV6-5 and TRBJ2-1; 7 bases are shared with TRBD2. The CDR3 loop spans 15 amino acids. The trim removed 0 bases at V and 3 bases at J, leaving 2 bases unmatched. Germline CDR1 and CDR2: MNHEY and SVGAGI. CDR3 in amino acids: CASSYSGGGYNEQFF. The CDR3 DNA follows: TGTGCCAGCAGTTACTCGGGCGGGGGCTACAATGAGCAGTTCTTC.

The CDR3 DNA reads as TGCAGTGCTAGCTCGAACACTGAAGCTTTCTTT. The encoded protein is CSASSNTEAFF. The chain uses TRBV20-1 and TRBJ1-1; D unresolved. Per germline, CDR1 DFQATT and CDR2 SNEGSKA (reference sequence). Trimming removed 3 bases at V and 1 base at J, with 3 bases between. CDR3 length: 11 residues.